This entry is about one TCR beta chain. These data belong to a study of cytomegalovirus exposure and HLA in healthy donors. Germline trimming cut 7 bases from V and 2 bases from J; bases unmatched to any gene: 10. CDR1 LNHDA and CDR2 SQIVND come from the germline V gene (reference sequence). There are 15 residues in the CDR3. Primers: 60 Vbeta forward and 13 Jbeta reverse. Assay: immunoSEQ multiplex PCR; the TCRdb copy retains only in-frame clones and omits some. The table has under 150,000 clones, 70% to 75% seen once; the top ten hold 1% to 1.5%. This clonotype was sampled from a woman aged 40-49 years in good health and CMV-seronegative. The specimen was PBMCs. The chain employs TRBV19 and TRBJ1-2; 7 bases are shared with TRBD1. The CDR3 region has the DNA TGTGCCAGTAACCCTAAGAACAGGGGCAACTATGGCTACACCTTC. It specifies CASNPKNRGNYGYTF.